The T cell receptor (beta chain) under discussion was sequenced for a study of cytomegalovirus exposure and HLA in healthy donors. Produced via immunoSEQ multiplex PCR; TCRdb's table is partial and in-frame only. This table holds about 240,000 clones, 86% found once. The TCR originated in a young woman in good health and CMV-seropositive. Sequencing was performed on PBMCs.

This CDR3 reads CASSLTSGGATDTQYF. CDR3 sequence (DNA): TGTGCCAGCAGTCTTACTAGCGGTGGGGCCACAGATACGCAGTATTTT. The chain employs TRBV6-4 and TRBJ2-3; TRBD2 agrees at 8 bases. The germline V gene has CDR1 MRHNA and CDR2 SNTAGT. After removal of 5 bases from V and 2 bases from J, the junction contained 9 bases not matched to a gene. CDR3 length equals 16 residues.